These 22 T cell receptor beta chains share one sample of origin, sequenced in a study of T cell responses to AZD1222 COVID-19 vaccine. Clones were read by immunoSEQ multiplex PCR, and TCRdb kept only the in-frame ones, dropping some. The table includes approximately 190,000 clones, 90% to 95% detected once. The sequences come from peripheral blood, collected on day 0 of AZD1222 vaccination. The receptors were gathered from an adult in good health.

V usage is TRBV29-1 and J usage is TRBJ2-2; D possibly corresponds to TRBD2 (6 bases). CDR3 length: 13 residues. Germline V gene lookup returns CDR1 SQVTM and CDR2 ANQGSEA. Trimming stripped 4 bases from V and 5 bases from J, with 11 bases between. The CDR3 nucleotides read TGCAGCGTTGTAGTGGGGGGAACCGGGGAGCTGTTTTTT. It is translated as CSVVVGGTGELFF.

The chain joins TRBV5-1 to TRBJ2-6; D is tentatively TRBD1 or TRBD2 (5 bases each). Trimming took 0 bases from V and 2 from J, leaving 15 bases between them. In germline, CDR1 is SGHRS, CDR2 YFSETQ. The CDR3 contains 18 residues. The CDR3 loop is CASSLVGQGVPGANVLTF. In nucleotides, the CDR3 is TGCGCCAGCAGCTTGGTCGGTCAGGGAGTTCCTGGGGCCAACGTCCTGACTTTC.

The chain carries TRBV10-2 and TRBJ1-5; possibly TRBD1 for D (5 bases). Germline CDR1 reads WSHSY; CDR2 reads SAAADI. Deletions cut 7 bases from V and 3 bases from J, with 13 bases between. This CDR3 comprises 14 residues. The CDR3 here is CASTTRQTNQPQHF. The CDR3 bases are TGCGCCAGCACTACCCGACAGACCAATCAGCCCCAGCATTTT.

In its sample, this clone was seen many times. The chain is built from TRBV28 and TRBJ2-1; 7 bases fit TRBD2. V lost 3 bases and J lost 10; bases outside the gene matches: 9. Per the germline V gene, CDR1 is MDHEN and CDR2 is SYDVKM. The CDR3 covers 14 residues. CDR3 amino acids: CASSFEGGPQEQFF. The CDR3 DNA reads TGTGCCAGCAGTTTCGAGGGAGGGCCACAGGAGCAGTTCTTC.

The V and J genes are TRBV28 and TRBJ1-2; unclear D gene. The CDR3 is 13 residues long. The V end lost 8 bases, the J end lost 0 bases, and 10 bases lay between the germline ends. The germline V gene encodes CDR1 MDHEN and CDR2 SYDVKM. The CDR3 DNA follows: TGTGCCAGCGGAGACGGAGCTAACTATGGCTACACCTTC. Protein: CASGDGANYGYTF.

The chain combines TRBV7-2 with TRBJ2-7, with TRBD2 identical over 7 bases. V was clipped by 3 bases and J by 4 bases; unmatched bases: 9. Germline loops: CDR1 SGHTA, CDR2 FQGNSA. This CDR3 spans 15 amino acids. For the CDR3, the DNA is TGTGCCAGCAGCTTGGCGGTGGGAGGGCGGTACGAGCAGTACTTC. Translated: CASSLAVGGRYEQYF.

This clone was picked up one time. The V gene is TRBV7-9, the J gene TRBJ2-5; 12 nucleotides agree with TRBD2. Looked up from germline, CDR1 is SEHNR and CDR2 is FQNEAQ (reference sequence). V lost 5 bases and J lost 5; bases outside the gene matches: 15. This CDR3 region has 18 residues. CDR3 DNA: TGTGCCAGCAGCCATCCCGGGCTAGCGGGAGGGGAGTCGGAGACCCAGTACTTC. This sequence encodes CASSHPGLAGGESETQYF. The full variable domain, in which reference TRBV7-9 and TRBJ2-5 provide the parts outside the CDR3, is DTGVSQNPRHKITKRGQNVTFRCDPISEHNRLYWYRQTLGQGPEFLTYFQNEAQLEKSRLLSDRFSAERPKGSFSTLEIQRTEQGDSAMYLCASSHPGLAGGESETQYFGPGTRLLVL.

The chain uses TRBV4-2 and TRBJ1-1; 7 nucleotides agree with TRBD1. V lost 11 bases and J lost 1; bases outside the gene matches: 13. Germline CDR1 and CDR2: LGHNA and YNFKEQ. The CDR3 totals 15 residues. CDR3 sequence: CASGPFGTENTEAFF. The CDR3 bases are TGTGCCTCGGGGCCGTTTGGGACAGAGAACACTGAAGCTTTCTTT.

CDR3 in amino acids: CASSYVAGESYNEQFF. The CDR3 bases are TGTGCCAGCAGTTACGTAGCGGGAGAAAGCTACAATGAGCAGTTCTTC. The chain links TRBV6-5 to TRBJ2-1; 9 bases fit TRBD2. Germline V lookup: CDR1 MNHEY, CDR2 SVGAGI. The CDR3 covers 16 residues. Losses at the gene ends were 2 bases for V and 3 bases for J; bases not matched to a gene: 5.

The chain uses TRBV18 and TRBJ2-1; TRBD2 matches 10 bases. The germline CDR1 and CDR2 sequences are KGHSH and LQKENI. V was clipped by 3 bases and J by 7 bases; unmatched bases: 9. This CDR3 has 16 residues. The CDR3 nucleotides are TGTGCCAGCTCACCGGTTCGCCTAGCGGGAGTAAATGAGCAGTTCTTC. This encodes CASSPVRLAGVNEQFF.

V is TRBV3-1 (or the pseudogene TRBV3-2) and J is TRBJ1-2; 7 nucleotides match TRBD1. The CDR3 totals 13 residues. Per germline, CDR1 LGHDT and CDR2 YNNKEL (reference sequence). V lost 4 bases, J lost 6 bases, and 5 bases stayed unmatched. The CDR3 here is CASSLDRENGYTF. The CDR3 nucleotides read TGTGCCAGCAGCCTCGACAGGGAAAATGGCTACACCTTC.

This chain uses TRBV25-1 with TRBJ1-3; D is ambiguous. The CDR3 extends over 15 amino acids. V was shortened by 1 base and J by 4 bases, with 11 bases between the two germline ends. The germline gives CDR1 MGHDK, CDR2 SYGVNS. This chain's CDR3 is CASSESGMQGNTIYF. DNA for the CDR3: TGTGCCAGCAGTGAATCGGGGATGCAAGGAAACACCATATATTTT.

The chain has TRBV7-8 and TRBJ1-2; TRBD1 might be the D (6 bases). V gave up 5 bases and J gave up 8 bases, with 18 bases separating them. The CDR3 spans 14 residues. Germline assignment: CDR1 SGHVS and CDR2 FQNEAQ. The CDR3: CASSQTKRGTGYTF. CDR3 DNA: TGTGCCAGCAGCCAGACGAAGAGGGGGACCGGCTACACCTTC.

V is TRBV6-1 and J is TRBJ2-2, with 9 bases fitting TRBD2. In germline, CDR1 is MNHNS, CDR2 SASEGT. V was clipped by 4 bases and J by 1 base; unmatched bases: 4. The CDR3 consists of 16 residues. The CDR3 sequence: CASSARLAVNTGELFF. Written as DNA, the CDR3 is TGTGCCAGCAGTGCAAGACTAGCGGTGAACACCGGGGAGCTGTTTTTT.

The rearrangement links TRBV24-1 to TRBJ2-7; D might be TRBD1 (5 bases). CDR1 is KGHDR, CDR2 SFDVKD, per germline. The CDR3 extends over 13 amino acids. V was clipped by 6 bases and J by 1 base, with 9 bases between them. CDR3 in amino acids: CATSLTGSYEQYF. The CDR3 DNA sequence: TGTGCCACCAGTCTAACAGGTTCCTACGAGCAGTACTTC.

This clone has only one observation. The chain is built from TRBV30 and TRBJ2-3, with 10 positions matching TRBD2. The CDR3 extends over 16 amino acids. Germline lookup yields CDR1 GTSNPN and CDR2 SVGIG (reference sequence). Germline trimming cut 0 bases from V and 5 bases from J; bases unmatched to any gene: 8. The CDR3 is CAWSVLGLAGVDTQYF. The DNA of the CDR3 is TGTGCCTGGAGTGTACTCGGGCTAGCGGGAGTAGATACGCAGTATTTT.

The chain has TRBV4-1 and TRBJ1-2; D unclear. From germline, CDR1 is MGHRA and CDR2 YSYEKL. The CDR3 covers 15 residues. V shed 0 bases and J shed 1 base, with 9 bases lying between them. The CDR3 DNA reads as TGCGCCAGCAGCCAAGATCTCAGAAATAACTATGGCTACACCTTC. Its protein product is CASSQDLRNNYGYTF.

The chain joins TRBV4-1 to TRBJ1-6; 9 bases map to TRBD1. Trimming took 0 bases from V and 9 from J; bases not matched to a gene: 3. CDR3 length equals 15 residues. The germline V gene encodes CDR1 MGHRA and CDR2 YSYEKL. CDR3 residues: CASSQEDRGISPLHF. The CDR3 DNA reads as TGCGCCAGCAGCCAAGAAGACAGGGGGATTTCACCCCTCCACTTT.

The J gene is TRBJ1-1, the V gene TRBV15; D ambiguous. Germline V gene lookup returns CDR1 LNHNV and CDR2 YYDKDF (reference sequence). V was pared by 0 bases and J by 1 base, with 9 bases between. The CDR3 runs 15 residues. This CDR3 reads CATSRDYAGNTEAFF. Here the CDR3 DNA reads TGTGCCACCAGCAGAGATTATGCGGGGAACACTGAAGCTTTCTTT. The full variable domain, its missing parts supplied by reference TRBV15 and TRBJ1-1, is DAMVIQNPRYQVTQFGKPVTLSCSQTLNHNVMYWYQQKSSQAPKLLFHYYDKDFNNEADTPDNFQSRRPNTSFCFLDIRSPGLGDTAMYLCATSRDYAGNTEAFFGQGTRLTVV.

This rearrangement joins TRBV28 to TRBJ2-1, with D perhaps TRBD2 (7 bases). Deletions cut 5 bases from V and 9 bases from J, with 20 bases between. This CDR3 is built from 15 residues. The germline V gene encodes CDR1 MDHEN and CDR2 SYDVKM. The DNA of the CDR3 is TGTGCCAGCAGTCCTACAGGGCGGGGGAGGAGTGAGCAGTTCTTC. Its protein product is CASSPTGRGRSEQFF.

The genes are TRBV3-1 (or the pseudogene TRBV3-2) and TRBJ2-2, with D possibly matching TRBD1 (6 bases). V lost 5 bases, J lost 3 bases, and 22 bases lay in between. The CDR3 has 18 amino acids. CDR1 and CDR2 from the germline V gene are LGHDT and YNNKEL (reference sequence). CDR3 in DNA: TGTGCCAGCAGCTACCCCCAAACCGGGACACTCCACACCGGGGAGCTGTTTTTT. It translates to CASSYPQTGTLHTGELFF.

V usage is TRBV13 and J usage is TRBJ2-7; no clear D gene. Germline values: CDR1 PRHDT, CDR2 FYEKMQ (reference sequence). CDR3 length: 13 amino acids. The V and J ends lost 4 bases and 5 bases respectively, with 12 bases between them. The CDR3 nucleotides read TGTGCCAGCAGCTCGTACACTAACAACGAGCAGTACTTC. This encodes CASSSYTNNEQYF.